This entry concerns a single T cell receptor beta chain. The CDR3 contains 15 residues. Germline loops: CDR1 SGHVS, CDR2 FNYEAQ. V lost 1 base and J lost 5, with 11 bases in between. Produced via immunoSEQ multiplex PCR; TCRdb's table is partial and in-frame only. The sample has 170,000 or so clones; 90% are singletons. The source of the sample is a study of T cell responses to AZD1222 COVID-19 vaccine. The source is an adult in good health. The chain is built from TRBV7-6 and TRBJ1-4; no reliable D call. The starting material was peripheral blood, obtained on day 0 of AZD1222 vaccination. The chain's CDR3 is CASSLGLRRNEKLFF. DNA of the CDR3: TGTGCCAGCAGCTTAGGCCTACGCCGCAATGAAAAACTGTTTTTT.